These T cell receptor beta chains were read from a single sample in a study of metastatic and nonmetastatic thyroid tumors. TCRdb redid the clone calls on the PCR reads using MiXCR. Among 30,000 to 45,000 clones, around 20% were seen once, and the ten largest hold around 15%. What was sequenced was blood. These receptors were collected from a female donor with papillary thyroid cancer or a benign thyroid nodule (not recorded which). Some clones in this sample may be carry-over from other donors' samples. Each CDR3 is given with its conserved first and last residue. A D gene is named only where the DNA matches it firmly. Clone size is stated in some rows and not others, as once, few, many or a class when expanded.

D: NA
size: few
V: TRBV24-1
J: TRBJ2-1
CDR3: CATSPCGGSTYNEQFF
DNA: TGTGCCACCAGTCCTTGTGGGGGATCCACTTACAATGAGCAGTTCTTC

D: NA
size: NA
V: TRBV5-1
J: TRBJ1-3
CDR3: CASLSVDTIYF
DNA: TGCGCCAGCCTCTCAGTTGACACCATATATTTT

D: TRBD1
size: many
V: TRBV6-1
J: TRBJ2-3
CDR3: CASRGQGGDTQYF
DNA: TGTGCCAGCAGGGGACAGGGTGGAGATACGCAGTATTTT

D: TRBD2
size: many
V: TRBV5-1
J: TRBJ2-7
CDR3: CASSLVAGVKQYF
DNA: TGCGCCAGCAGCTTGGTCGCGGGAGTGAAGCAGTACTTC

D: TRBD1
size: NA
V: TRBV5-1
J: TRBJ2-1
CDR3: CASLGDSSFYNEQFF
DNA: TGCGCCAGCTTAGGGGACAGTTCCTTCTACAATGAGCAGTTCTTC

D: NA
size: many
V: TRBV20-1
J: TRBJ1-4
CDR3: CSAQVQGGEKLFF
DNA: TGCAGTGCTCAAGTACAGGGCGGGGAAAAACTGTTTTTT

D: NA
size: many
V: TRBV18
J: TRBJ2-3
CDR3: CASSLDRPDTQYF
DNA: TGTGCCAGCTCCCTGGACAGACCCGATACGCAGTATTTT

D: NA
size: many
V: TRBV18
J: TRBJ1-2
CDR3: CASSPLAPAAEGSNGYTF
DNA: TGTGCCAGCTCACCATTGGCCCCCGCTGCGGAGGGTTCTAATGGCTACACCTTC

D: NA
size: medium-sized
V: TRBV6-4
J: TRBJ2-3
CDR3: CASSDEGSTDTQYF
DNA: TGTGCCAGCAGTGACGAGGGAAGCACAGATACGCAGTATTTT

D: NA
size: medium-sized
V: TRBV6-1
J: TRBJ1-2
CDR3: CASSASGLHYGYTF
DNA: TGTGCCAGCAGCGCCTCCGGACTGCACTATGGCTACACCTTC

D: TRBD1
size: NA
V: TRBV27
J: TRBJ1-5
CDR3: CASSPTRDRGNQPQHF
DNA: TGTGCCAGCAGTCCAACCCGGGACAGGGGCAATCAGCCCCAGCATTTT

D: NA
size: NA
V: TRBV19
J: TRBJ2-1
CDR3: CASSMSGASTYNEQFF
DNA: TGTGCCAGTAGTATGTCGGGAGCAAGTACCTACAATGAGCAGTTCTTC

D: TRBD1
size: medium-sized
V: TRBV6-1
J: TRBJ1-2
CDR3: CASSLGTASYGYTF
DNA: TGTGCCAGCAGCCTCGGGACAGCGAGTTATGGCTACACCTTC

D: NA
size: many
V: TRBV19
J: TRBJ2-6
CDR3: CASSTGRSGANVLTF
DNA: TGTGCCAGTAGTACCGGACGGTCTGGGGCCAACGTCCTGACTTTC

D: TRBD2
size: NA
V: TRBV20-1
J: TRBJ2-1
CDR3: CSAALAGGLNEQFF
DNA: TGCAGTGCTGCACTAGCGGGAGGACTGAATGAGCAGTTCTTC

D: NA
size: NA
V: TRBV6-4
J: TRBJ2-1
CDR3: CASSDSCGESNEQFF
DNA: TGTGCCAGCAGTGACTCTTGCGGGGAGTCCAATGAGCAGTTCTTC

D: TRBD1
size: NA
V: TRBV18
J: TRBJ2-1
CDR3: CASSPGQGGNNEQFF
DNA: TGTGCCAGCTCACCAGGACAGGGGGGTAACAATGAGCAGTTCTTC

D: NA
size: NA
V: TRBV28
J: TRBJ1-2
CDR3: CAISLPRGPNYGYTF
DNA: TGTGCCATCAGCCTTCCCCGGGGTCCTAACTATGGCTACACCTTT

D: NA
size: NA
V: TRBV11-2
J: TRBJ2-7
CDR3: CASSSWGVGYEQYF
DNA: TGTGCCAGCAGCTCATGGGGTGTAGGGTACGAGCAGTACTTC

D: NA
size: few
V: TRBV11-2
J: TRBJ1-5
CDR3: CASSLGRGGNQPQHF
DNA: TGTGCCAGCAGCTTGGGACGTGGCGGCAATCAGCCCCAGCATTTT

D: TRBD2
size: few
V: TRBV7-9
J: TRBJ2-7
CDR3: CASSPESGRSVEQYF
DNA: TGTGCCAGCAGCCCCGAGAGCGGGAGATCGGTCGAGCAGTACTTC

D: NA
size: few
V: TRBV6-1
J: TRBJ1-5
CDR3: CASTSYRDTDSNQPQHF
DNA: TGTGCAAGCACCTCTTACCGGGATACCGATAGCAATCAGCCCCAGCATTTT

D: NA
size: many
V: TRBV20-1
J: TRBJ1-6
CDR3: CSARSNVGSPLHF
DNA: TGCAGTGCTAGATCGAATGTCGGTTCACCCCTCCACTTT

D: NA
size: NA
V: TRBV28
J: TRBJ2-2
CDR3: CASSRKAARITVELFF
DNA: TGTGCCAGCAGTCGAAAGGCGGCGAGGATCACCGTGGAGCTGTTTTTT

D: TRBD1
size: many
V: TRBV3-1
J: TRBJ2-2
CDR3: CASSSRTGGQGELFF
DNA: TGTGCCAGCAGCTCGCGGACAGGGGGCCAGGGGGAGCTGTTTTTT

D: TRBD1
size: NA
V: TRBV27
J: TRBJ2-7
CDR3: CASSPTPDRSYSYEQYF
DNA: TGTGCCAGCAGCCCTACCCCGGACAGGTCTTACTCCTACGAGCAGTACTTC

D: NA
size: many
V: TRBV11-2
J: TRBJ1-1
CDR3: CASSLAQGTEAFF
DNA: TGTGCCAGCAGCTTAGCGCAGGGCACTGAAGCTTTCTTT

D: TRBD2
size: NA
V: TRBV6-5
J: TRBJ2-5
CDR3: CASSYSNPGGGETQYF
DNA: TGTGCCAGCAGTTACTCTAACCCGGGGGGAGGGGAGACCCAGTACTTC

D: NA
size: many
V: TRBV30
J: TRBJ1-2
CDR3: CACINGTDNYGYTF
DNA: TGTGCCTGCATCAACGGGACGGATAACTATGGCTACACCTTC

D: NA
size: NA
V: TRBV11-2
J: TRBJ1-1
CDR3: CASSLVLWFLGTTEAFF
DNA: TGTGCCAGCAGCTTAGTGTTGTGGTTCCTTGGAACCACTGAAGCTTTCTTT

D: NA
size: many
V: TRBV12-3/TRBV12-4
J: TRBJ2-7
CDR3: CASSLKGQEDF
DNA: TGTGCCAGCAGTTTAAAAGGGCAAGAGGACTTC

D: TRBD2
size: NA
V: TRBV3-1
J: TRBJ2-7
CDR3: CASSQDPLGSSGPSYEQYF
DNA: TGTGCCAGCAGCCAAGATCCCCTGGGTTCTAGCGGGCCCTCCTACGAGCAGTACTTC

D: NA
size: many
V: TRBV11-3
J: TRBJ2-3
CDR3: CASSLLTLGDTQYF
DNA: TGTGCCAGCAGCCTCCTGACCTTGGGAGATACGCAGTATTTT

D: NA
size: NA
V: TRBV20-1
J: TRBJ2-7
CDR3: CSARSGPPRVVYEQYF
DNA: TGCAGTGCTAGAAGTGGACCTCCCCGGGTCGTTTACGAGCAGTACTTC

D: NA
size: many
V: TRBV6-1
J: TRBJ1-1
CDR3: CASVVNTEAFF
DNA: TGTGCCAGCGTAGTGAACACTGAAGCTTTCTTT

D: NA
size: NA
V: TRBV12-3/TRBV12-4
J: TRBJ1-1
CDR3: CASRTEYTEAFF
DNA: TGTGCCAGCAGGACAGAATACACTGAAGCTTTCTTT

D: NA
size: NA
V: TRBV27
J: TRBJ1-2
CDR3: CASAGTGFRGYTF
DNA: TGTGCGTCTGCCGGTACAGGGTTCCGTGGCTACACCTTC

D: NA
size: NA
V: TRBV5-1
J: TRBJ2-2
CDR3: CASTLSVGGYTGELFF
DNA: TGCGCCAGCACCCTCTCGGTGGGAGGTTACACCGGGGAGCTGTTTTTT

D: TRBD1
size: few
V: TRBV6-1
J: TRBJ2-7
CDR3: CASLASGQGTDQQCF
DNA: TGTGCCAGCTTAGCCTCGGGACAGGGGACAGACCAGCAGTGCTTC

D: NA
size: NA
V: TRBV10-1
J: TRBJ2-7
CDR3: CASRGRSSRDEQYF
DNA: TGCGCCAGCAGGGGGAGGAGCAGCAGGGACGAGCAGTACTTT

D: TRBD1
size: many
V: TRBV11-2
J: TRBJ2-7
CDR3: CASSLTGTGINEQYF
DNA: TGTGCCAGCAGCTTAACCGGGACAGGGATTAACGAGCAGTACTTC

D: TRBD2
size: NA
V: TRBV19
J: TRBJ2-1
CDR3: CASRATSGGYNEQFF
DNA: TGTGCCAGTAGAGCGACTAGCGGGGGCTACAATGAGCAGTTCTTC

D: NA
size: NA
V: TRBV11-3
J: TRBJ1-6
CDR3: CASSPGINSPLHF
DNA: TGTGCCAGCAGCCCCGGAATAAATTCACCCCTCCACTTT

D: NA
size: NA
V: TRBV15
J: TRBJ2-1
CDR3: CATSRDLQGRVGAANYNEQFF
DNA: TGTGCCACCAGCAGAGACCTACAGGGTCGAGTTGGGGCCGCCAACTACAATGAGCAGTTCTTC

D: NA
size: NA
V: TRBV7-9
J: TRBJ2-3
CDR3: CARSFGPNTDTQYF
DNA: TGTGCCAGAAGCTTTGGTCCCAACACAGATACGCAGTATTTT

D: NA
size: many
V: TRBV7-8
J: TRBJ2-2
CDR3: CASSFNPGNTGELFF
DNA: TGTGCCAGCAGCTTTAATCCGGGCAACACCGGGGAGCTGTTTTTT

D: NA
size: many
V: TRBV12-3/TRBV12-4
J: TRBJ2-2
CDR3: CASSPRGLGGELFF
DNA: TGTGCCAGCAGTCCCCGTGGGTTGGGGGGGGAGCTGTTTTTT

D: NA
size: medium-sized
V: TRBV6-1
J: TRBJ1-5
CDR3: CASSDRGNQPQHF
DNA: TGTGCCAGCAGTGACAGGGGCAATCAGCCCCAGCATTTT

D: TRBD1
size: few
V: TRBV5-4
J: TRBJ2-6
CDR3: CASSPRGSGANVLTF
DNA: TGTGCCAGCAGCCCCAGGGGGTCTGGGGCCAACGTCCTGACTTTC

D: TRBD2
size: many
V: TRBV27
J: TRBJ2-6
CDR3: CASSFHSPGTRVWPGANVLTF
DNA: TGTGCCAGCAGTTTTCATAGCCCCGGGACTAGGGTCTGGCCTGGGGCCAACGTCCTGACTTTC

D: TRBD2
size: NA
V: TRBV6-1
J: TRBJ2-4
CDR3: CATRIAGLAKNIKYF
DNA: TGTGCCACCCGAATAGCGGGACTAGCCAAAAACATTAAGTACTTC

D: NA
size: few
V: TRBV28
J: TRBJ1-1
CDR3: CASSLGSGNTEAFF
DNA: TGTGCCAGCAGTTTAGGAAGCGGTAACACTGAAGCTTTCTTT

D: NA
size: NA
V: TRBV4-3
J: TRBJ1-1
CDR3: CASSREGANTEAFF
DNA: TGCGCCAGCAGCCGGGAAGGAGCGAACACTGAAGCTTTCTTT